The T cell receptor (beta chain) under discussion was sequenced for a study of T cell responses to AZD1222 COVID-19 vaccine. Study observations and caveats: Samples come after the peak T cell response, not at day 14. Donors skewed white British and female; clonal diversity was possibly underestimated. Vaccine-associated CD4 TCRs spanned spike, dominant at 160-218 and 743-854. Regions left unmutated in variants are reportedly the target of nearly half of spike-specific TCRs.

The table came from immunoSEQ multiplex PCR; TCRdb's copy has only in-frame clones and leaves some out. The table has fewer than 150,000 clones, approximately 90% seen once. Details on this clone: The antigen remains unidentified.

The sequenced sample was peripheral blood, obtained 28 days after the second AZD1222 dose. This clonotype was obtained from an adult who received the AZD1222 COVID-19 vaccine.

The CDR3 nucleotides read TGTGCCAGCAGCTTAAAAGGGGCAGGGGGCCCTAGCAATCAGCCCCAGCATTTT. Protein product: CASSLKGAGGPSNQPQHF. This chain joins TRBV7-6 and TRBJ1-5, with TRBD1 matching over 8 bases. Germline CDR1 SGHVS, CDR2 FNYEAQ. The CDR3 runs 18 residues. The junction had 9 bases not matched to a gene; V was cut back by 2 bases and J by 0 bases.